A selection of T cell receptor beta chains follows, all from one sample in a study of blood T cell repertoires in COVID-19. This table comes from immunoSEQ multiplex PCR, and its TCRdb copy is limited to in-frame clones, with some not included. Here the sample spans about 140,000 clones, approximately 88% being singletons. Sequenced: peripheral blood. All receptors derive from a woman in her forties or fifties with acute or convalescent COVID-19. Each CDR3 is given with its conserved first and last residue. The D gene is left open where the match is weak. Some rows have no size entry. The others give once, few or many, or a class for an expanded clone.

>.|TRBV5-1|.|TRBJ1-1
TGCGCCAGCAGCTTGAACCGGGGCACTGAAGCTTTCTTT
CASSLNRGTEAFF
>.|TRBV27|.|TRBJ1-5
TGTGCCAGCAGACGACAGACGTATAGCAATCAGCCCCAGCATTTT
CASRRQTYSNQPQHF
>.|TRBV5-8|TRBD1|TRBJ2-1
TGTGCCAGCAGCTCCGGACAGGGACCCTACAATGAGCAGTTCTTC
CASSSGQGPYNEQFF
>once|TRBV18|TRBD1|TRBJ1-1
TGTGCCAGCTCACCCCTAGGGGACAGGGAAGCTGAAGCTTTCTTT
CASSPLGDREAEAFF
>.|TRBV25-1|.|TRBJ2-7
TGTGCCAGCAGTGCGGTGGAGCAGTACTTC
CASSAVEQYF
>.|TRBV6-1|.|TRBJ1-5
TGTGCCAGCAGTGAAGGATGGGGGGGCAATCAGCCCCAGCATTTT
CASSEGWGGNQPQHF
>.|TRBV18|.|TRBJ2-1
TGTGCCAGCTCTCCGGTCGGGGAGCAGTTCTTC
CASSPVGEQFF
>.|TRBV6-5|.|TRBJ2-7
TGTGCCAGCAGTTATTCCGGACAGAGACCCTACGAGCAGTACTTC
CASSYSGQRPYEQYF
>.|TRBV5-1|.|TRBJ1-1
TGCGCCAGCAGCGAGGGAGGGGAAGCTTTCTTT
CASSEGGEAFF
>.|TRBV6-5|.|TRBJ1-1
TGTGCCAGCAGGTTGGGACACAACACTGAAGCTTTCTTT
CASRLGHNTEAFF
>.|TRBV2|TRBD1|TRBJ1-3
TGTGCCAGCAGCCGACAGGGGCCTGGAAACACCATATATTTT
CASSRQGPGNTIYF
>.|TRBV19|TRBD2|TRBJ2-3
TGTGCCACCTCCTCCCTAACTAGCGGGAGTACGGGTTTCGACACAGATACGCAGTATTTT
CATSSLTSGSTGFDTDTQYF
>.|TRBV3-1/TRBV3-2|.|TRBJ1-2
TGTGCCAGCAGCCAAGAAGGGGGTTCCTATGGCTACACCTTC
CASSQEGGSYGYTF
>.|TRBV11-3|.|TRBJ2-2
TGTGCCAGCAGCCCCATGAGGACATCCGGGGAGCTGTTTTTT
CASSPMRTSGELFF
>.|TRBV5-1|.|TRBJ2-5
TGCGCCAGCAGCTTGGGGTCAGGGAAAGAGACCCAGTACTTC
CASSLGSGKETQYF
>.|TRBV25-1|TRBD1|TRBJ1-2
TGTGCCAGCAGATGGGGGACAGGGAACTATGGCTACACCTTC
CASRWGTGNYGYTF
>.|TRBV6-5|.|TRBJ2-1
TGTGCCAGCAGTACGTCCAGAAACAATGAGCAGTTCTTC
CASSTSRNNEQFF